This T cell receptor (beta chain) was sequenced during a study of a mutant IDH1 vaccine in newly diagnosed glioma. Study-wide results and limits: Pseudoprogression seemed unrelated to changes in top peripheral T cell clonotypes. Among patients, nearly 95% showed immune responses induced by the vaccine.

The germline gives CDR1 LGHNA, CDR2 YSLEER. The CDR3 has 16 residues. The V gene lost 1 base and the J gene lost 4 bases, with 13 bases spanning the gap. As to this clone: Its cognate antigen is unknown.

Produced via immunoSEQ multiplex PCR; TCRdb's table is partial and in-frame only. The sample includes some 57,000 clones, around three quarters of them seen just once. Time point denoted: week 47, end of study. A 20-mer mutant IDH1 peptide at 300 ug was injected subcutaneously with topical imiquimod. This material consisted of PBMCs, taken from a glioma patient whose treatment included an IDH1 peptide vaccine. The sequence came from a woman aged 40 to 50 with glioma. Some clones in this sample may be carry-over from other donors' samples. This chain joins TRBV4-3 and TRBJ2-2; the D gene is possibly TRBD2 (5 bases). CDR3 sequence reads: CASSQVRGLGTGELFF. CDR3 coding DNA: TGCGCCAGCAGCCAAGTTCGAGGGTTGGGCACCGGGGAGCTGTTTTTT.